This T cell receptor (beta chain) comes out of a study of response to subunit inactivated influenza vaccine. The CDR3 has 14 amino acids. Germline CDR1 SGHTA, CDR2 FQGNSA. V dropped 2 bases and J dropped 7 bases, with 12 bases sitting between them. TCRdb re-analysed the RT-PCR reads in MiXCR, keeping a single row per CDR3 protein. The repertoire holds some 850,000 distinct CDR3 sequences, with around 18% as singletons. This clonotype was observed a few times. The sequence came from a man aged 45-65 years who received an inactivated influenza vaccine. The source was PBMCs from blood, collected 5 to 6 days after vaccination. This chain uses TRBV7-2 with TRBJ1-5; tentative D call: TRBD1 (5 bases). The CDR3: CASSLSWDGQPQHF. Written as DNA, the CDR3 is TGTGCCAGCAGCTTATCTTGGGACGGCCAGCCCCAGCATTTT.